The rows below give T cell receptor beta chains drawn from one sample of a study of siplizumab effects on memory and regulatory T cells. Generated by immunoSEQ multiplex PCR, the TCRdb table keeps only in-frame clones and is missing some. Seen here are some 110,000 clones, nearly 95% observed once, and the top ten hold approximately 0.62%. The sequencing sample was made of Tregs sorted from blood. Source of these receptors: a human donor in good health. The CDR3 runs from the conserved cysteine through the conserved F or W. D genes are given only for firm matches. Clone size is given for some rows only: seen once, a few or many times, or a class if the clone is expanded.

clone size: NA; J gene: TRBJ1-2; V gene: TRBV7-2; D gene: NA; CDR3 protein: CASSFPVEVGYTF; CDR3 DNA: TGTGCCAGCAGCTTCCCCGTAGAGGTTGGCTACACCTTC
clone size: few; J gene: TRBJ1-1; V gene: TRBV5-1; D gene: NA; CDR3 protein: CASSLAPGWEAFF; CDR3 DNA: TGCGCCAGCAGCTTGGCCCCGGGTTGGGAAGCTTTCTTT
clone size: NA; J gene: TRBJ2-5; V gene: TRBV5-1; D gene: NA; CDR3 protein: CASSQPGRETQYF; CDR3 DNA: TGCGCCAGCAGCCAACCGGGACGAGAGACCCAGTACTTC
clone size: NA; J gene: TRBJ1-2; V gene: TRBV7-9; D gene: NA; CDR3 protein: CASLRGPTYGYTF; CDR3 DNA: TGTGCCAGCCTCAGGGGACCCACCTATGGCTACACCTTC
clone size: NA; J gene: TRBJ2-5; V gene: TRBV11-3; D gene: TRBD2; CDR3 protein: CASSLRSGRQETQYF; CDR3 DNA: TGTGCCAGCAGCTTAAGGAGCGGGAGACAAGAGACCCAGTACTTC
clone size: NA; J gene: TRBJ1-6; V gene: TRBV9; D gene: NA; CDR3 protein: CASRAGPNSPLHF; CDR3 DNA: TGTGCCAGCAGGGCGGGTCCCAATTCACCCCTCCACTTT
clone size: NA; J gene: TRBJ1-2; V gene: TRBV14; D gene: NA; CDR3 protein: CASSQALSYGYTF; CDR3 DNA: TGTGCCAGCAGCCAAGCTCTAAGCTATGGCTACACCTTC
clone size: NA; J gene: TRBJ2-2; V gene: TRBV7-3; D gene: NA; CDR3 protein: CASSFQQRHTGELFF; CDR3 DNA: TGTGCCAGCAGCTTTCAACAGAGACACACCGGGGAGCTGTTTTTT
clone size: NA; J gene: TRBJ2-1; V gene: TRBV6-6; D gene: NA; CDR3 protein: CASSYQQADREQFF; CDR3 DNA: TGTGCCAGCAGTTACCAGCAGGCCGATCGGGAGCAGTTCTTC
clone size: NA; J gene: TRBJ2-7; V gene: TRBV7-9; D gene: TRBD1; CDR3 protein: CASSDLGGKPGQGAYEQYF; CDR3 DNA: TGTGCCAGCAGCGATTTAGGGGGGAAGCCGGGACAGGGAGCCTACGAGCAGTACTTC
clone size: NA; J gene: TRBJ2-7; V gene: TRBV5-5; D gene: NA; CDR3 protein: CASSPRSREQYF; CDR3 DNA: TGTGCCAGCAGCCCCAGGTCCCGCGAGCAGTACTTC
clone size: NA; J gene: TRBJ2-7; V gene: TRBV6-4; D gene: TRBD1; CDR3 protein: CASSDLKGPRTGEAMRYF; CDR3 DNA: TGTGCCAGCAGTGACTTGAAAGGCCCTCGGACAGGAGAGGCCATGAGGTACTTC
clone size: NA; J gene: TRBJ2-3; V gene: TRBV9; D gene: TRBD2; CDR3 protein: CASSVEWTSGGQDTQYF; CDR3 DNA: TGTGCCAGCAGCGTGGAATGGACTAGCGGGGGGCAAGATACGCAGTATTTT